The 24 T cell receptor beta chains listed next were all sequenced from one sample in a study of T cells after yellow fever vaccination. One entry per CDR3 protein results from TCRdb running MiXCR on the 5' RACE reads. The sample yields 300,000 to 350,000 distinct CDR3 sequences, approximately 12% seen once. The sequenced sample was CD4+ T cells sorted from PBMCs, obtained 45 days after the yellow fever booster vaccination. These receptors were taken from a man between 18 and 35 years old who received the YFV17D yellow fever vaccine.

The CDR3 DNA is TGTGCCAGCACCGAGGGAGGCACAGGAGAAAAACTGTTTTTT. It specifies CASTEGGTGEKLFF. The V call is TRBV12-3 or TRBV12-4, the J call TRBJ1-4; maybe TRBD1 (5 bases). The CDR3 runs 14 residues. V was shortened by 7 bases and J by 8 bases, with 17 bases between the two germline ends.

This clonotype has just a few counts. V gene TRBV4-3 combines with J gene TRBJ1-2; D perhaps matches TRBD1 (5 bases). CDR3 size: 17 residues. Deletions cut 0 bases from V and 1 base from J, with 15 bases between. Germline lookup yields CDR1 LGHNA and CDR2 YSLEER. CDR3 amino acids: CASSQDRRRGGNYGYTF. Here the CDR3 DNA reads TGCGCCAGCAGCCAAGATCGCCGCCGGGGGGGTAACTATGGCTACACCTTC.

This clonotype was picked up a small number of times. The chain recombines TRBV4-3 with TRBJ2-5; D remains ambiguous. The CDR3 is 16 residues long. Trimming left V 0 bases short and J 0 bases short, with 11 bases between. Per germline, CDR1 LGHNA and CDR2 YSLEER. Here the CDR3 reads CASSQDWSAYQETQYF. CDR3 nucleotides: TGCGCCAGCAGCCAAGATTGGTCTGCGTACCAAGAGACCCAGTACTTC.

This clonotype was seen a handful of times. This chain connects TRBV18 to TRBJ1-1, with TRBD1 identical over 7 bases. CDR1 and CDR2 (germline): KGHSH, LQKENI. This CDR3 spans 12 amino acids. V shed 2 bases, J shed 6 bases, and the junction held 0 bases outside the gene matches. CDR3 residues: CASSPDRAEAFF. The CDR3 DNA sequence: TGTGCCAGCTCACCAGACAGGGCTGAAGCTTTCTTT.

This clonotype turned up a few times. V and J are TRBV6-6 and TRBJ2-1; the match to TRBD1 covers 9 bases. Trimming cost V 1 base and J 9 bases; bases outside gene matches: 10. There are 16 residues in the CDR3. Per the germline V gene, CDR1 is MNHNY and CDR2 is SVGAGI (reference sequence). The CDR3 DNA follows: TGTGCCAGCAGTTACTTACCGGGACAGGGTCTGGGTGAGCAGTTCTTC. It codes for CASSYLPGQGLGEQFF.

This clonotype showed up many times. This rearrangement joins TRBV5-1 to TRBJ2-1; possibly TRBD2 for D (6 bases). This CDR3 contains 16 residues. Trimming pared 4 bases from V and 3 bases from J, leaving 17 bases between. CDR1 SGHRS and CDR2 YFSETQ come from the germline V gene. CDR3 amino acids: CASSPPGVADYNEQFF. CDR3 coding DNA: TGCGCCAGCAGCCCCCCGGGGGTCGCGGACTACAATGAGCAGTTCTTC.

This clonotype was recorded a few times. This chain joins TRBV29-1 and TRBJ1-5; TRBD1 agrees at 9 bases. The V and J ends lost 6 bases and 3 bases, in that order; junction bases with no gene match: 3. This CDR3 has 13 amino acids. Germline-derived CDR1 and CDR2 are SQVTM and ANQGSEA. CDR3 region: CSVGTGYNQPQHF. CDR3 in DNA: TGCAGCGTGGGGACAGGGTACAATCAGCCCCAGCATTTT.

The sample holds a few counts of this clonotype. This chain links TRBV12-3 or TRBV12-4 with TRBJ1-4; D might be TRBD1 (5 bases). CDR3 size: 17 residues. V was shortened by 6 bases and J by 0 bases, with 17 bases between the two germline ends. DNA for the CDR3: TGTGCCAGCAGGCGGGGGATCAGTCCTGCAACTAATGAAAAACTGTTTTTT. It specifies CASRRGISPATNEKLFF.

This clonotype has only a few counts. This chain links TRBV2 with TRBJ2-1, with 8 positions matching TRBD2. Germline trimming cut 7 bases from V and 8 bases from J; bases unmatched to any gene: 10. The CDR3 contains 14 residues. CDR1 is SNHLY and CDR2 is FYNNEI in the germline V gene. The DNA of the CDR3 is TGTGCCAGCACGGGACTAGAGGTGGGCGATGAGCAGTTCTTC. Protein: CASTGLEVGDEQFF.

This clonotype has only a few counts. This chain joins TRBV19 and TRBJ2-3; 8 bases are a match to TRBD2. This CDR3 contains 16 residues. V lost 5 bases and J lost 2; bases outside the gene matches: 9. Looked up from germline, CDR1 is LNHDA and CDR2 is SQIVND (reference sequence). DNA of the CDR3: TGTGCCAGTAGTGACCTCGGGGGGGGGAACACAGATACGCAGTATTTT. It encodes CASSDLGGGNTDTQYF.

Details on this clonotype: A read error may be the cause here, since a much bigger clone is one base away. CDR3 residues: CASVGQGWNGQFF. DNA of the CDR3: TGTGCCAGCGTAGGACAGGGGTGGAATGGGCAGTTCTTC. This chain connects TRBV5-8 to TRBJ2-1; 9 bases are shared with TRBD1. CDR1 is SGHTS and CDR2 is YDEGEE in the germline V gene. This CDR3 region has 13 residues.

There are a few counts of this clonotype. This chain uses TRBV12-3 or TRBV12-4 with TRBJ1-2; D perhaps matches TRBD1 (6 bases). The V end lost 6 bases, the J end lost 4 bases, and 18 bases lay between the germline ends. The CDR3 spans 15 residues. Written as DNA, the CDR3 is TGTGCCAGCAGACCCAGCCACTTGGACAGCTATGGCTACACCTTC. It translates to CASRPSHLDSYGYTF.

The chain has TRBV12-3 or TRBV12-4 and TRBJ2-7, with 11 bases lining up with TRBD1. The CDR3 consists of 16 residues. V trimming: 7 bases; J trimming: 4 bases; junction bases outside the gene matches: 12. The chain's CDR3 is CASTSPQGQGGYEQYF. CDR3 nucleotides: TGTGCCAGCACGAGTCCACAGGGACAGGGGGGTTACGAGCAGTACTTC.

This clonotype was recorded only once. The rearrangement links TRBV28 to TRBJ1-2, with D perhaps matching TRBD1 (5 bases). The V gene lost 2 bases and the J gene lost 7 bases, with 14 bases spanning the gap. This CDR3 comprises 14 residues. Germline CDR1 MDHEN, CDR2 SYDVKM. CDR3 in amino acids: CASSLTRPGTGYTF. Here the CDR3 DNA reads TGTGCCAGCAGTTTAACTCGGCCAGGGACTGGCTACACCTTC.

The V gene is TRBV2, the J gene TRBJ2-1; tentative D call: TRBD1 (5 bases). Germline V gene sequence: CDR1 SNHLY, CDR2 FYNNEI. V gave up 3 bases and J gave up 7 bases, with 10 bases separating them. The CDR3 runs to 13 residues. The CDR3 nucleotides read TGTGCCAGCAGTGAGGGGCCCGCGAATGAGCAGTTCTTC. Translation: CASSEGPANEQFF.

The rearrangement joins TRBV11-2 to TRBJ2-1, with D uncertain. Germline CDR1 is SGHAT and CDR2 is FQNNGV. V lost 5 bases to trimming and J lost 4 bases, with 9 bases between them. The CDR3 has 13 residues. CDR3: CASSLDWYNEQFF. The CDR3 coding sequence is TGTGCCAGCAGCCTCGACTGGTACAATGAGCAGTTCTTC. Full variable domain (rest looked up from reference TRBV11-2 and TRBJ2-1): EAGVAQSPRYKIIEKRQSVAFWCNPISGHATLYWYQQILGQGPKLLIQFQNNGVVDDSQLPKDRFSAERLKGVDSTLKIQPAKLEDSAVYLCASSLDWYNEQFFGPGTRLTVL.

The gene calls are TRBV18 and TRBJ2-3; no clear D gene. This CDR3 is 14 amino acids long. The ends were cut back, 3 bases at V and 2 bases at J, with 9 bases in the middle. Germline lookup yields CDR1 KGHSH and CDR2 LQKENI. The DNA of the CDR3 is TGTGCCAGCTCACCTGAGACGAACACAGATACGCAGTATTTT. It encodes CASSPETNTDTQYF.

This clonotype was counted between two and nine times. The genes are TRBV12-3 or TRBV12-4 and TRBJ1-5; maybe TRBD1 (5 bases). The CDR3 consists of 14 residues. Deletions cut 7 bases from V and 5 bases from J, with 15 bases between. Here the CDR3 DNA reads TGTGCCAGCACCTCGAGACAGACCCATCAGCCCCAGCATTTT. Residues: CASTSRQTHQPQHF.

Only a few counts were recorded for this clonotype. This chain connects TRBV10-3 to TRBJ2-3; 9 nucleotides align to TRBD1. Germline V gene lookup returns CDR1 ENHRY and CDR2 SYGVKD. Trimming cost V 6 bases and J 5 bases; bases outside gene matches: 3. CDR3 length equals 13 residues. The CDR3 DNA follows: TGTGCCATCAGGGGACAGGGTGGAGATACGCAGTATTTT. It codes for CAIRGQGGDTQYF.

This chain uses TRBV7-9 with TRBJ1-1, with 9 bases that match TRBD1. The CDR3 totals 16 residues. The V gene's germline CDR1 is SEHNR and CDR2 FQNEAQ (reference sequence). Trimming removed 0 bases from V and 5 bases from J; junction bases left unmatched: 7. The CDR3: CASSLATGQGGTEAFF. As DNA, the CDR3 is TGTGCCAGCAGCTTAGCCACGGGACAGGGTGGGACTGAAGCTTTCTTT.

This clonotype was seen only a few times. The J gene is TRBJ2-3, the V gene TRBV18; 9 nucleotides agree with TRBD2. The CDR3 consists of 15 residues. Germline assignment: CDR1 KGHSH and CDR2 LQKENI. Trimming took 6 bases from V and 2 from J; bases not matched to a gene: 6. CDR3 sequence reads: CASSELAGYTDTQYF. The CDR3 bases are TGTGCCAGCTCCGAACTAGCGGGCTACACAGATACGCAGTATTTT.

As regards this clonotype: The conserved phenylalanine or tryptophan normally closing the CDR3 is absent here, so this likely arose from a read error. The V and J genes are TRBV19 and TRBJ2-3; 7 nucleotides line up with TRBD2. This CDR3 spans 14 amino acids. Trimming removed 5 bases from V and 3 bases from J; junction bases left unmatched: 5. CDR1 is LNHDA, CDR2 SQIVND, per germline (reference sequence). The CDR3 protein is CASSRAGATDTQYS. The DNA of the CDR3 is TGTGCCAGTAGTCGGGCGGGAGCAACAGATACGCAGTATTCT.

J is TRBJ1-5 and V is TRBV4-2, with a weak D call TRBD1 (6 bases). Deletions cut 4 bases from V and 7 bases from J, with 20 bases between. This CDR3 is built from 16 residues. Looked up from germline, CDR1 is LGHNA and CDR2 is YNFKEQ. CDR3 nucleotides: TGTGCCAGCAGCCCCGAGGTTGTGGCTGGGGGCCAGCCCCAGCATTTT. It translates to CASSPEVVAGGQPQHF.

A few counts support this clonotype. The V and J genes are TRBV20-1 and TRBJ2-1; no reliable D call. This CDR3 is built from 12 residues. CDR1 is DFQATT and CDR2 is SNEGSKA in the germline V gene (reference sequence). V lost 8 bases and J 8 bases, leaving 16 bases between the germline ends. The CDR3 sequence is CSFNGFGDEQFF. The CDR3 DNA follows: TGCAGTTTCAACGGCTTTGGGGATGAGCAGTTCTTC.